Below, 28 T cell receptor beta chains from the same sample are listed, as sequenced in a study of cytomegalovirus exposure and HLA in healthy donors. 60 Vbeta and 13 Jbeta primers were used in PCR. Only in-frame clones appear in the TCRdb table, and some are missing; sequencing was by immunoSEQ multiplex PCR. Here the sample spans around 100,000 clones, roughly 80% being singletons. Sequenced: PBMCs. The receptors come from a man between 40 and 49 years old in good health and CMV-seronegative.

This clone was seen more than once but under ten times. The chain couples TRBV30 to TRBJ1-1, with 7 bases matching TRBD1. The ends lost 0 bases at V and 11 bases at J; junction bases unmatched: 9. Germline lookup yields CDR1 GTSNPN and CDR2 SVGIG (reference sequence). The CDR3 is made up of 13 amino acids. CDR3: CAWSVGDRDTAFF. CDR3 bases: TGTGCCTGGAGTGTAGGAGACAGGGACACCGCTTTCTTT. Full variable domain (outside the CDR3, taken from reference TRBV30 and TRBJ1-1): SQTIHQWPATLVQPVGSPLSLECTVEGTSNPNLYWYRQAAGRGLQLLFYSVGIGQISSEVPQNLSASRPQDRQFILSSKKLLLSDSGFYLCAWSVGDRDTAFFGQGTRLTVV.

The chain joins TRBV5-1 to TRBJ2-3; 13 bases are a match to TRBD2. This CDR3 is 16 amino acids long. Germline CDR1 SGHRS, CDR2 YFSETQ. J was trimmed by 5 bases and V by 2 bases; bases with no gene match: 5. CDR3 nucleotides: TGCGCCAGCAGCTTCCGACTAGCGGGGGGTAGAGATACGCAGTATTTT. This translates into CASSFRLAGGRDTQYF.

In DNA, the CDR3 is TGTGCCAGCAGACTAGCGGGAGCCCTCGAAACCCAGTACTTC. This encodes CASRLAGALETQYF. This chain links TRBV6-1 with TRBJ2-5; 11 positions match TRBD2. Trimming removed 6 bases from V and 8 bases from J; junction bases left unmatched: 8. Per the germline V gene, CDR1 is MNHNS and CDR2 is SASEGT. The CDR3 extends over 14 amino acids.

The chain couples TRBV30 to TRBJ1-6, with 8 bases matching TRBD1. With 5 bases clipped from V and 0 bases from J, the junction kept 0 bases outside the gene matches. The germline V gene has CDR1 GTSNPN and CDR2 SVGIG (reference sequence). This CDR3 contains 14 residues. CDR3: CAWDRGSYNSPLHF. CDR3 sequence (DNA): TGTGCCTGGGACAGGGGCTCCTATAATTCACCCCTCCACTTT.

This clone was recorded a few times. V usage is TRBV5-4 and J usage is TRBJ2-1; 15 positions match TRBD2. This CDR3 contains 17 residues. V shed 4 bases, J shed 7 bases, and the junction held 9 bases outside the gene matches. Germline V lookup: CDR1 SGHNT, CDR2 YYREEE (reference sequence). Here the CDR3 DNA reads TGTGCCAGCAGCCGGGGACTAGCGGGGGGCCGGCGGAATGAGCAGTTCTTC. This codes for CASSRGLAGGRRNEQFF.

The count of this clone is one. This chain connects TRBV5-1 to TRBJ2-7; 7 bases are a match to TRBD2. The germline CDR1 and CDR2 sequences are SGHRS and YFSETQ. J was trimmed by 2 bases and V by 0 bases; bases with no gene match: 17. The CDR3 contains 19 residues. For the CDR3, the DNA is TGCGCCAGCAGCTTGGTAAGCGGGGCGAATTTACTCTACCCCTACGAGCAGTACTTC. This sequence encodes CASSLVSGANLLYPYEQYF. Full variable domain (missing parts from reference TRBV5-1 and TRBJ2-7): KAGVTQTPRYLIKTRGQQVTLSCSPISGHRSVSWYQQTPGQGLQFLFEYFSETQRNKGNFPGRFSGRQFSNSRSEMNVSTLELGDSALYLCASSLVSGANLLYPYEQYFGPGTRLTVT.

CDR3 nucleotides: TGTGCCAGCAGTGAGAGGGCAGGGGACCCCTACGAGCAGTACTTC. This translates into CASSERAGDPYEQYF. The chain has TRBV25-1 and TRBJ2-7, with TRBD1 as a possible D gene (6 bases). CDR1 and CDR2 from the germline V gene are MGHDK and SYGVNS. This CDR3 has 15 amino acids. V gave up 3 bases and J gave up 2 bases, with 14 bases separating them.

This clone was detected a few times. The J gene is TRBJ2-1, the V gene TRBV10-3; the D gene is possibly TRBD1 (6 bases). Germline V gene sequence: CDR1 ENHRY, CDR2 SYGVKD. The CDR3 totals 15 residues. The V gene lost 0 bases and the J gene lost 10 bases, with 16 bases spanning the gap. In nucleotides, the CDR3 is TGTGCCATCAGTGAGTCCGGGACGTCGAGGGGGGAGCAGTTCTTC. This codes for CAISESGTSRGEQFF.

The CDR3 protein is CSITLVAGLHSYEQYF. CDR3 in DNA: TGCAGCATAACTTTGGTAGCGGGGCTCCACTCCTACGAGCAGTACTTC. The chain is built from TRBV29-1 and TRBJ2-7, with TRBD2 matching 8 bases. This CDR3 has 16 residues. The germline CDR1 and CDR2 sequences are SQVTM and ANQGSEA. V shed 8 bases, J shed 0 bases, and the junction held 15 bases outside the gene matches.

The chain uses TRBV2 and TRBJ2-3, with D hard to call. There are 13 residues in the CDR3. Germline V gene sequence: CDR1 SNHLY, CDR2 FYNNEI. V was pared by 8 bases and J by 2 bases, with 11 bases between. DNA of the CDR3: TGTGCCAGCCGGCGGCCCCCCACAGATACGCAGTATTTT. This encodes CASRRPPTDTQYF.

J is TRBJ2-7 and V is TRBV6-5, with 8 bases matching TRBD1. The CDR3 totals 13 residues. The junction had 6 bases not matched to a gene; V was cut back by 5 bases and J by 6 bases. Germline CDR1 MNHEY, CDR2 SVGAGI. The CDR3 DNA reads TGTGCCAGCAGTAGAGGGACAGGTTCCGAGCAGTACTTC. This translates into CASSRGTGSEQYF.

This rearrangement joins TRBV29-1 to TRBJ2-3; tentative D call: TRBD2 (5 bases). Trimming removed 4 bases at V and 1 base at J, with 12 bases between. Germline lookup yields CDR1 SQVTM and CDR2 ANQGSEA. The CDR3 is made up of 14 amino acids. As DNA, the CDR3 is TGCAGCGTTGGGTCTAGCCTCGGCACAGATACGCAGTATTTT. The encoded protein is CSVGSSLGTDTQYF.

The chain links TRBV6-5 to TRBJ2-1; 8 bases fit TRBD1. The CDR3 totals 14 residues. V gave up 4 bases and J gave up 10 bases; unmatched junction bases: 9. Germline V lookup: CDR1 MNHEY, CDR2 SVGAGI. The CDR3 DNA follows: TGTGCCAGCAGTTTTACAGGGGGGATCAAAGAGCAGTTCTTC. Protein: CASSFTGGIKEQFF.

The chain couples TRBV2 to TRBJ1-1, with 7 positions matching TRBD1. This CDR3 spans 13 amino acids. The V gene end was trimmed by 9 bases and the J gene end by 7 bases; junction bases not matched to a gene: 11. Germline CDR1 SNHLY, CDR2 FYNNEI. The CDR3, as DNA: TGTGCCAGGGTAAACTCCAGGGGGGTTGAAGCTTTCTTT. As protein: CARVNSRGVEAFF.

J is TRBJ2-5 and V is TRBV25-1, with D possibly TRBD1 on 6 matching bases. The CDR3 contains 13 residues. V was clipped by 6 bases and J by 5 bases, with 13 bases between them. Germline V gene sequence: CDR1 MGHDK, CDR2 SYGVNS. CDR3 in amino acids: CASRTTGSETQYF. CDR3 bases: TGTGCCAGCAGAACAACAGGGTCCGAGACCCAGTACTTC. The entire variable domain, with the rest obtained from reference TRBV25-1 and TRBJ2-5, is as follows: EADIYQTPRYLVIGTGKKITLECSQTMGHDKMYWYQQDPGMELHLIHYSYGVNSTEKGDLSSESTVSRIRTEHFPLTLESARPSHTSQYLCASRTTGSETQYFGPGTRLLVL.

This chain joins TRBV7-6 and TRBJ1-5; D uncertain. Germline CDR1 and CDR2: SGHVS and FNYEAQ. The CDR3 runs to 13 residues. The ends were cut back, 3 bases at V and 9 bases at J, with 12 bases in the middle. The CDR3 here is CASSFVTRGPQHF. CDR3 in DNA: TGTGCCAGCAGCTTCGTTACTCGGGGGCCCCAGCATTTT.

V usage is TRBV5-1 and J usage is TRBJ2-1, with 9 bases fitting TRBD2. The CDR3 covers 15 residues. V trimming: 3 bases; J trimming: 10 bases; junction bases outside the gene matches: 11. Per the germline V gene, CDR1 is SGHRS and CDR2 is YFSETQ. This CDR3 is CASSWAGTSLEEQFF. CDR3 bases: TGCGCCAGCAGCTGGGCCGGGACTAGCCTCGAAGAGCAGTTCTTC. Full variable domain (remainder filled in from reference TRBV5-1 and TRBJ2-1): KAGVTQTPRYLIKTRGQQVTLSCSPISGHRSVSWYQQTPGQGLQFLFEYFSETQRNKGNFPGRFSGRQFSNSRSEMNVSTLELGDSALYLCASSWAGTSLEEQFFGPGTRLTVL.

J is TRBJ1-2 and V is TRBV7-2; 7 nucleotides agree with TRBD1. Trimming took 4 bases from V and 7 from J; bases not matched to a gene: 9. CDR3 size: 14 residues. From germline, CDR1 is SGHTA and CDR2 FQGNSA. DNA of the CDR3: TGTGCCAGCAGCTCCGACAGGGCGGTTATTGGCTACACCTTC. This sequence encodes CASSSDRAVIGYTF.

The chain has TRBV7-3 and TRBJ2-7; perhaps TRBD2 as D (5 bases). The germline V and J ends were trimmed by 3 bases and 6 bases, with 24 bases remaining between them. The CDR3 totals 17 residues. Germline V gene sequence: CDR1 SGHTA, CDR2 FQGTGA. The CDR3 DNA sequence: TGTGCCAGCAGCTTTGACCCGGCGGGTCGCCCCGGGGTCGAGCAGTACTTC. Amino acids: CASSFDPAGRPGVEQYF. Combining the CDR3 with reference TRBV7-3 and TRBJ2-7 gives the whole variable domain GAGVSQTPSNKVTEKGKYVELRCDPISGHTALYWYRQSLGQGPEFLIYFQGTGAADDSGLPNDRFFAVRPEGSVSTLKIQRTERGDSAVYLCASSFDPAGRPGVEQYFGPGTRLTVT.

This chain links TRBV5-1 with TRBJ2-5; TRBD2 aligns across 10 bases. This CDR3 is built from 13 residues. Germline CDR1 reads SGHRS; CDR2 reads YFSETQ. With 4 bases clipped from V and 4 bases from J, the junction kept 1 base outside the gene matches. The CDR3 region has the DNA TGCGCCAGCAGCCCTAGCGGGGGAGAGACCCAGTACTTC. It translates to CASSPSGGETQYF.

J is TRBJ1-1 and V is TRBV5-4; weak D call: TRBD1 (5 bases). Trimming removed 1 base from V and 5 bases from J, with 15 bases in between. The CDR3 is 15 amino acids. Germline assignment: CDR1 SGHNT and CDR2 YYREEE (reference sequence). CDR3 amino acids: CASSLMSGVGTEAFF. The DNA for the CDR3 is TGTGCCAGCAGCTTGATGTCGGGGGTAGGAACTGAAGCTTTCTTT.

CDR3 bases: TGTGCCAGTAGTAGCGTAGGGAGCTCCTATAATTCACCCCTCCACTTT. It codes for CASSSVGSSYNSPLHF. The V gene is TRBV19, the J gene TRBJ1-6, with unresolved D. Trimming removed 4 bases at V and 0 bases at J, with 10 bases between. The germline V gene encodes CDR1 LNHDA and CDR2 SQIVND (reference sequence). The CDR3 is made up of 16 amino acids.

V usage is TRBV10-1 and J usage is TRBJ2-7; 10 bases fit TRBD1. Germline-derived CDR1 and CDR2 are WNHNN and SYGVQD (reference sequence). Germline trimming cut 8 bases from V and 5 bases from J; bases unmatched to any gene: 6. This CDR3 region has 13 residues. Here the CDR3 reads CASARTGGNEQYF. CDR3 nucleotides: TGCGCCAGCGCCCGGACAGGGGGGAACGAGCAGTACTTC.

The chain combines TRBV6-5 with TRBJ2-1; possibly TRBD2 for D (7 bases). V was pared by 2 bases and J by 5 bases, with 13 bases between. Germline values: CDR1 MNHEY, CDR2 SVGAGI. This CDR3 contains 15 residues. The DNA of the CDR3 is TGTGCCAGCAGTTACCTGGGGGGGGCCCACAATGAGCAGTTCTTC. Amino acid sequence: CASSYLGGAHNEQFF.

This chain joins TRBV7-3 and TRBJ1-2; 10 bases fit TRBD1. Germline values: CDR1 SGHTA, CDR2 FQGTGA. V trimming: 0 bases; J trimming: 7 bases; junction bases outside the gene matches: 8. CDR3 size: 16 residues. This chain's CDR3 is CASSLTHQTGGGGYTF. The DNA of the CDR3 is TGTGCCAGCAGCTTAACCCACCAGACAGGGGGCGGTGGCTACACCTTC.

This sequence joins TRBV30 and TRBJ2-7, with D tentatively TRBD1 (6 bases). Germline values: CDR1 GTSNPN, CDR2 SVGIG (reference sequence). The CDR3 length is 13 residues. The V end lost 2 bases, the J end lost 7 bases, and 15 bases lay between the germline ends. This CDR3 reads CAWSPDRTREQYF. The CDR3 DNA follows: TGTGCCTGGAGTCCCGACAGGACAAGGGAGCAGTACTTC.

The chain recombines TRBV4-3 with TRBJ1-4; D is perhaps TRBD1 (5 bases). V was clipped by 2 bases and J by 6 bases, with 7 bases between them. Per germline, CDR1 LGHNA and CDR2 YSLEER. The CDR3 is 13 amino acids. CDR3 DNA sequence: TGCGCCAGCAGCCAAAGACAGTATGAAAAACTGTTTTTT. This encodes CASSQRQYEKLFF.

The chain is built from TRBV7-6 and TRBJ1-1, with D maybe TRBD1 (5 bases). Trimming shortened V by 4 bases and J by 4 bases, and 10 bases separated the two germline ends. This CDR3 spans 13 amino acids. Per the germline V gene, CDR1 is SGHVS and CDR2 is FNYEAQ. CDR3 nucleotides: TGTGCCAGCAGCTCGACAGTCCTCACTGAAGCTTTCTTT. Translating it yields CASSSTVLTEAFF. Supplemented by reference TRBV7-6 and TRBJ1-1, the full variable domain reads GAGVSQSPRYKVTKRGQDVALRCDPISGHVSLYWYRQALGQGPEFLTYFNYEAQQDKSGLPNDRFSAERPEGSISTLTIQRTEQRDSAMYRCASSSTVLTEAFFGQGTRLTVV.